This TCR beta chain comes out of a study of blood T cell repertoires in COVID-19. About the study: Sample material is recorded as cDNA or gDNA derived from T cells, B-cell-depleted T cells, or PBMCs.

The CDR3 contains 14 residues. Germline loops: CDR1 SGHTA, CDR2 FQGNSA. The V end lost 4 bases, the J end lost 4 bases, and 13 bases lay between the germline ends. Clones were read by immunoSEQ multiplex PCR, and TCRdb kept only the in-frame ones, dropping some. Among about 310,000 clones listed, 87% were seen once. All recovered Cohort 3 donors got two negative PCRs, got clearance, or saw symptom resolution. What was sequenced was PBMCs or T cells enriched from blood (not recorded which). V is TRBV7-2 and J is TRBJ2-5, with a weak D call TRBD1 (7 bases). The sequence was collected from a woman aged 18 to 35 who had recovered from COVID-19. DNA of the CDR3: TGTGCCAGCAGCTCTAGGGGGGACAGAGAGACCCAGTACTTC. It specifies CASSSRGDRETQYF.